The subject of this entry is one T cell receptor (beta chain). Since the CDR3 does not end with the conserved phenylalanine or tryptophan, this likely comes from a read error. No DNA is shown, since the ends of the CDR3 on it are uncertain; the CDR3 is the one TCRdb lists. The data were obtained in a study of blood T cell repertoires in COVID-19. In the study overall: The study drew acute and convalescent COVID-19 samples from the United States, Italy and Spain.

Participant ages covered about 18 to 90 years across 24 US areas. In Cohort 3, a recovered donor had either two negative PCRs, clearance, or symptom resolution. Profiled with immunoSEQ multiplex PCR; TCRdb holds only in-frame clones, not every one. Among about 140,000 clones, 75% to 80% were seen once, and the ten largest hold less than 3%. The germline gives CDR1 LGHDT, CDR2 YNNKEL (reference sequence). The CDR3 extends over 13 residues, inclusive of both ends. Sequencing input: PBMCs or T cells enriched from blood (not recorded which). V usage is TRBV3-1 (or the pseudogene TRBV3-2) and J usage is TRBJ2-7; no DNA check was done on the table's D call, TRBD2. The source of this sequence is a woman in her fifties or sixties who had recovered from COVID-19. The CDR3 protein is CASSQRGGDPPLL.